These T cell receptor beta chains were read from a single sample in a study of shared clonotypes between healthy human individuals. The table came from immunoSEQ multiplex PCR; TCRdb's copy has only in-frame clones and leaves some out. The data hold 100,000 to 120,000 clones, with around 71% observed a single time. Sequencing was performed on memory CD8+ T cells sorted from blood. These receptors all come from a woman in her 30s in good health. Each CDR3 is given with its conserved first and last residue. The order of the fields is clone size, D gene, V gene, J gene, CDR3 DNA, CDR3 protein. The D gene is left open where the match is weak. Clone size appears in some rows only: once, few, many, or a class for an expanded clone.

-,-,TRBV2,TRBJ2-7,TGTGCCAGTCACTCGGGCCCTGAGGACTACGAGCAGTACTTC,CASHSGPEDYEQYF
-,-,TRBV29-1,TRBJ2-6,TGCAGCGTTGCAATCCCTGGGGCCAACGTCCTGACTTTC,CSVAIPGANVLTF
few,-,TRBV5-4,TRBJ2-5,TGTGCCAGCAGCTTGGACACACCTAGGGAGACCCAGTACTTC,CASSLDTPRETQYF
-,TRBD2,TRBV11-2,TRBJ2-7,TGTGCCAGCAGCCAACCGGGCCTAGCGGGAGCGCAGGACTACGAGCAGTACTTC,CASSQPGLAGAQDYEQYF
few,TRBD2,TRBV5-5,TRBJ2-1,TGTGCCAGCAGCTTGGGGACTAGAAGAGGGGCCTACAATGAGCAGTTCTTC,CASSLGTRRGAYNEQFF
few,-,TRBV2,TRBJ2-7,TGTGCCAGCAGTGAACGGGGCTACTACGAGCAGTACTTC,CASSERGYYEQYF
few,-,TRBV27,TRBJ2-7,TGTGCCAGCAGCAATCTAGGGGTAAGGCGGGAGCAGTACTTC,CASSNLGVRREQYF
few,TRBD1,TRBV9,TRBJ2-5,TGTGCCAGCAGCGTAGGGGCAGGGGGCGAGGGGACCCAGTACTTC,CASSVGAGGEGTQYF
-,-,TRBV11-2,TRBJ1-4,TGTGCCAGCAGCCCGCACCACCCTGAAAAACTGTTTTTT,CASSPHHPEKLFF
few,TRBD1,TRBV2,TRBJ2-7,TGTGCCAGCAGGGGGGACAGGGAGATTGACGAGCAGTACTTC,CASRGDREIDEQYF
-,-,TRBV7-9,TRBJ2-7,TGTGCCAGCAGCCCGGGGTTCGAGTACGAGCAGTACTTC,CASSPGFEYEQYF
-,-,TRBV19,TRBJ2-1,TGTGCCAGTAGTATGGGACTCGGTGAGCAGTTCTTC,CASSMGLGEQFF
-,TRBD1,TRBV19,TRBJ1-5,TGTGCCAGTAGTTTCGACAGGGGGTATCAGCCCCAGCATTTT,CASSFDRGYQPQHF
few,TRBD2,TRBV6-4,TRBJ2-5,TGTGCCAGCAGCCACTCCGGGACTAGCGGCCAAGAGACCCAGTACTTC,CASSHSGTSGQETQYF
-,-,TRBV9,TRBJ2-6,TGTGCCAGCAGCGGCACATCTGGGGCCAACGTCCTGACTTTC,CASSGTSGANVLTF
-,TRBD2,TRBV5-1,TRBJ2-2,TGCGCCAGCAGCTCCCGGGGTAGCGGGAGGACTAACACCGGGGAGCTGTTTTTT,CASSSRGSGRTNTGELFF
-,-,TRBV28,TRBJ2-1,TGTGCCAGCAGTTTGAGCGCGCATGAGCAGTTCTTC,CASSLSAHEQFF
-,-,TRBV30,TRBJ2-7,TGTGCCTCCCCTAGGCGGGGTTACGAGCAGTACTTC,CASPRRGYEQYF
-,-,TRBV7-8,TRBJ1-5,TGTGCCAGCAGCCAGGACCGGAGGGATCAGCCCCAGCATTTT,CASSQDRRDQPQHF
-,-,TRBV6-4,TRBJ2-3,TGTGCCAGCAGTGGTAACAGGGACACAGATACGCAGTATTTT,CASSGNRDTDTQYF
few,TRBD1,TRBV6-6,TRBJ2-1,TGTGCCAGCAGCCGGACAGGGAACCCCTACAATGAGCAGTTCTTC,CASSRTGNPYNEQFF
-,-,TRBV28,TRBJ2-7,TGTGCCAGCAGGGAGAGGGGGAAGCCCCCCTACGAGCAGTACTTC,CASRERGKPPYEQYF
-,TRBD2,TRBV5-1,TRBJ2-3,TGCGCCAGCAGCTGGACTAGCGGGACGGATACGCAGTATTTT,CASSWTSGTDTQYF
-,-,TRBV7-9,TRBJ2-7,TGTGCCAGCAGCTTGGAGGTCGGGGGTTACGAGCAGTACTTC,CASSLEVGGYEQYF
-,-,TRBV19,TRBJ2-5,TGTGCCAGTAGTAAAATACTAGTTCGGGAGACCCAGTACTTC,CASSKILVRETQYF
-,-,TRBV10-3,TRBJ1-5,TGTGCCATCAGTGTCTCGGCATACGGTCAGCCCCAGCATTTT,CAISVSAYGQPQHF
-,-,TRBV25-1,TRBJ1-5,TGTGCCAGCAGTGACAACGGGGCTGAAAGCAATCAGCCCCAGCATTTT,CASSDNGAESNQPQHF
-,-,TRBV28,TRBJ2-7,TGTGCCAGCAGCGACCCAGGGACCGAGCAGTACTTC,CASSDPGTEQYF
-,-,TRBV20-1,TRBJ2-7,TGCAGCGGCCACTTCGGTTACGAGCAGTACTTC,CSGHFGYEQYF
-,-,TRBV15,TRBJ1-2,TGTGCCACCAGCACCCCCCGACAGGCTCGATATGGCTACACCTTC,CATSTPRQARYGYTF
few,TRBD2,TRBV9,TRBJ2-1,TGTGCCAGCAGCGTAGACTCTAGCGGGATAAACAATGAGCAGTTCTTC,CASSVDSSGINNEQFF
-,-,TRBV20-1,TRBJ2-7,TGCAGTGCTACCTCGGGCCGAGAGCAGTACTTC,CSATSGREQYF
-,TRBD1,TRBV7-6,TRBJ1-6,TGTGCCAGCAGCTTGAGACAGGGGGATTCACCCCTCCACTTT,CASSLRQGDSPLHF
-,-,TRBV7-5,TRBJ2-7,TGTGTCAGAAGCTTAGCCGGGGAGGGGAGGTCCTACGAGCAGTACTTC,CVRSLAGEGRSYEQYF
-,TRBD1,TRBV28,TRBJ1-2,TGTGCCAGCAGGGACAGGGTCTATGGCTACACCTTC,CASRDRVYGYTF
-,-,TRBV28,TRBJ2-1,TGTGCCAGCGCTCCGGGAGAGTCTTCCTACAATGAGCAGTTCTTC,CASAPGESSYNEQFF
-,TRBD1,TRBV29-1,TRBJ1-2,TGCAGCTCCGGGACAGACTATGGCTACACCTTC,CSSGTDYGYTF
once,-,TRBV28,TRBJ2-7,TGTGCCAGCAGTTTAGGGAGTGGACTTTTGTACTTC,CASSLGSGLLYF
many,-,TRBV6-1,TRBJ1-4,TGTGCCAGCACCCAGGCTCCAACAACTAATGAAAAACTGTTTTTT,CASTQAPTTNEKLFF
once,TRBD2,TRBV4-1,TRBJ2-5,TGCGCCAGCAGCCCTGACCGGACTAGCTATGGGACCCAGTACTTC,CASSPDRTSYGTQYF
many,TRBD2,TRBV6-4,TRBJ2-1,TGTGCCAGCAGTGAAGCTAGCGGGACTGGCTCCTACAATGAGCAGTTCTTC,CASSEASGTGSYNEQFF
-,-,TRBV25-1,TRBJ2-7,TGTGCCAGCAGTTCTTACGAGCAGTACTTC,CASSSYEQYF
-,TRBD2,TRBV16,TRBJ2-7,TGTGCCAGCAGCCCAAGGACTAGCGGGAGCTACGAGCAGTACTTC,CASSPRTSGSYEQYF
-,TRBD2,TRBV15,TRBJ2-5,TGTGCCACCAGCAGAGATCGGGCGGGAGTTGAGACCCAGTACTTC,CATSRDRAGVETQYF
many,-,TRBV27,TRBJ1-6,TGTGCCAGCAGTTTATCGGGCGAAGCAATCACCCTCCACTTT,CASSLSGEAITLHF
-,TRBD1,TRBV4-1,TRBJ1-5,TGCGCCAGCAGCCAAGATCCGAGACAGGGGGTGTTAGCGAGAAATCAGCCCCAGCATTTT,CASSQDPRQGVLARNQPQHF
-,TRBD2,TRBV2,TRBJ2-7,TGTGCCAGCAGAACTACTAGCGGCTACGAGCAGTACTTC,CASRTTSGYEQYF
-,-,TRBV4-1,TRBJ1-4,TGCGCCAGCAGCCAGGCCAGGGGTACTAATGAAAAACTGTTTTTT,CASSQARGTNEKLFF
-,TRBD1,TRBV29-1,TRBJ2-7,TGCAGCGTTGTTAGGGACAGCTCCTACGAGCAGTACTTC,CSVVRDSSYEQYF
many,-,TRBV21-1,TRBJ2-2,TGTGCCAGCAGCAAAGAGGGATTCACGGACCAAAACACCGGGGAGCTGTTTTTT,CASSKEGFTDQNTGELFF
-,TRBD2,TRBV7-9,TRBJ2-1,TGTGCCAGCAGCTCATGGACTAGCGGGGACTATGAGCAGTTCTTC,CASSSWTSGDYEQFF